The clone carrying this T cell receptor beta chain was counted a few times. This entry belongs to a study of T cells after yellow fever vaccination. TCRdb re-called the 5' RACE reads through MiXCR, storing one row per CDR3 protein. The top ten hold over 11% of the sample, which has 500,000 to 650,000 distinct CDR3 sequences, less than 15% seen once. The CDR3 totals 14 residues. Trimming shortened V by 5 bases and J by 2 bases, and 13 bases separated the two germline ends. Germline CDR1 SEHNR, CDR2 FQNEAQ (reference sequence). Sequences were derived from PBMCs, sampled on the day of the yellow fever booster vaccination. This clonotype was sampled from a man aged 30 to 45 who received the YFV17D yellow fever vaccine. The rearrangement links TRBV7-9 to TRBJ2-7, with D perhaps TRBD1 (6 bases). CDR3 sequence: CASSIQGSTYEQYF. The CDR3 bases are TGTGCCAGCAGCATACAGGGAAGTACCTACGAGCAGTACTTC.